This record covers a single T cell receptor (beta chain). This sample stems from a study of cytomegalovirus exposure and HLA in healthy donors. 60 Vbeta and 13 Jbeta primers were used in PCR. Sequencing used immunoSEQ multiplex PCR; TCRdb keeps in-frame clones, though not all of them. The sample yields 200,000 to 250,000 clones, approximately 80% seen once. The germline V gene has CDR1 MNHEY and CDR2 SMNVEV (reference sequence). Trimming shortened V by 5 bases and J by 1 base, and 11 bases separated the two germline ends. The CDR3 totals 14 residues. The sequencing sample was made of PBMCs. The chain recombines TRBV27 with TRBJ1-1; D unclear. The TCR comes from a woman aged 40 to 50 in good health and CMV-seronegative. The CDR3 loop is CASSPSPGNTEAFF. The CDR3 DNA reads TGTGCCAGCAGTCCATCACCCGGGAACACTGAAGCTTTCTTT.